The source of this T cell receptor (beta chain) is a study of T cell repertoires in cytomegalovirus infection. Study-level background: The authors relied on CMV epitopes, both recently identified HLA-C-restricted and well-studied HLA-B-restricted. Public TCR beta signature analysis indicated the presence of both CMV infection and matching HLA type. Study conclusions and caveats: The cumulative frequency of public TCR beta families identified carriers of CMV plus the relevant HLA.

This CDR3 spans 16 amino acids. The V segment lost 4 bases and the J segment 0 bases; nucleotides outside the gene matches: 2. From germline, CDR1 is SGHTA and CDR2 FQGNSA. TCRdb reprocessed the reads with MiXCR, giving one entry per CDR3 protein. The top ten clones hold roughly half of a sample with 110,000 to 150,000 distinct CDR3 sequences, 32% of them seen once. The sample holds many counts of this clonotype. Its antigen remains unknown. V usage is TRBV7-2 and J usage is TRBJ2-2; TRBD2 matches 10 bases. The TCR originated in a human donor in good health (CMV status not recorded). Some clones in this sample may be carry-over from other donors' samples. Sequences were derived from CD8+ T cells from cultured PBMCs, sampled from culture after CMV antigen stimulation. The CDR3 region is CASSWGLATNTGELFF. The CDR3 bases are TGTGCCAGCAGCTGGGGACTAGCGACGAACACCGGGGAGCTGTTTTTT.